This TCR beta chain was retrieved from a study of early T cells in non-severe SARS-CoV-2 infection (TCRdb year 2021). Study-level background: Because TCR sequencing was done on bulk RNA from unsorted whole blood, the alpha and beta chains could not be paired. Summary of the overall study and its limitations: VDJdb matching was skewed toward anti-spike CD8 responses, so virus-specific expansions were likely underestimated and private and CD4 specificities were missed.

This clonotype has just a few counts. No cognate antigen has been identified for it. No base-level quality is on record; no much larger clone is a single base apart. Libraries were constructed by 5' RACE. Reads for this sample came from a NextSeq 500. Unique molecular identifiers were attached to individual cDNA molecules in the TCR library protocol so that sequencing error and PCR bias could be corrected. TCR alpha and beta chains were both sequenced, and the abundances of alpha and beta sequences in each sample were closely correlated with each other. Under the source paper's analysis protocol: Decombinator V4 was used to annotate TCR sequences for V gene, J gene and CDR3. Expanded TCRs were defined as changing significantly between any two time points under a Poisson model with p below 0.0001. TCR abundances were normalised to the total number of TCRs sequenced in each sample and reported as counts per million. TRAV1-2 paired with TRAJ12, TRAJ20 or TRAJ33 defined MAIT TCRs, while TRAV10 paired with TRAJ18 defined iNKT TCRs. VDJdb, accessed on 1 November 2021, was searched for TCRs annotated for CMV, EBV and SARS-CoV-2, and TCRs annotated for more than one antigen were excluded. TCRdb trimmed the raw reads at Q25, called clones with MiXCR and kept productive beta chains. Every distinct CDR3 protein forms one entry, paired with its most common genes and DNA. TCRdb, not the original authors, processed these V and J calls. A total of some 87,000 distinct CDR3 sequences appear in this sample, roughly 12% of them only once. The ten largest clones capture about 1% of the sample.

This was a case-control study nested in a cohort of healthcare workers in London, UK, who had nasopharyngeal swab PCR tests and blood samples taken every week. Healthcare workers were recruited between 23 and 31 March 2020, during the week of the UK lockdown, and were followed weekly for up to about 15 weeks. CDR1 MNHEY and CDR2 SMNVEV were looked up in the germline V gene (reference sequence). Clipping removes 3 bases from V and 2 bases from J, with 5 as the unmatched junction base count. The CDR3 contains 15 residues, cysteine and phenylalanine counted. Of all the DNA, just the CDR3 is kept, 45 bases in frame from base 1.

The sequence joins TRBV27 to TRBJ2-3; TRBD2 aligns with 7 central bases. The clonotype originates from an adult who was a healthcare worker with PCR-confirmed SARS-CoV-2 infection or an uninfected control (not recorded which). The sample comprised whole blood. The sequenced DNA is TGTGCCAGCAGTTTCGGGCTAGCGGACACAGATACGCAGTATTTT. Its coded protein is CASSFGLADTDTQYF.